This T cell receptor (beta chain) originates from a study of shared clonotypes between healthy human individuals (TCRdb year 2020). Background for the entire study: The cohort included three men and two women between 18 and 49 years of age. For each donor, CD4 naive and CD4 memory were each run on three plates, CD8 naive on two plates, and CD8 memory on one plate. To estimate repertoire size and how much clonotypes are shared between individuals, the study performed deep sequencing of blood TCR repertoires from a few healthy adults. Different laboratories and diverse techniques were used to prepare libraries and sequence TCR repertoires, to increase sequencing depth and limit assay-specific biases. Each donor's leukapheresis produced roughly between roughly 0.94 and 9.5 billion PBMCs. Broad study findings and their caveats: Larger estimated clonotype richness was generally found for naive subsets than for memory subsets. Rarefaction of sorted-subset datasets indicated incomplete sequencing despite the large sequencing depth. Because the study included only a small number of donors, the genetic and exposure-history diversity represented was limited. Higher generation probabilities were observed for clonotypes shared by all four sorted-subset donors than for non-shared clonotypes. Sampling was limited to blood, and TCR repertoires in tissue likely differ from TCR repertoires in blood. Pairwise subsampling indicated that sequencing depth was expected to affect the degree of clonotype sharing among donors. When several donors were compared, the shared fraction of clonotypes was around 5.1% for naive CD4, 3.5% for naive CD8, more than 2% for memory CD4, and about 0.36% for memory CD8.

Unmatched junction bases come to 6, with V trimmed by 5 bases and J by 6 bases. CDR1 MDHEN and CDR2 SYDVKM were looked up in the germline V gene. The CDR3, from cysteine to phenylalanine, totals 14 residues. The CDR3 DNA has 42 bases and is translated from base 1. CD8 naive samples were CD45RO-negative cells positively selected for CCR7, giving a CD45RA+CCR7+ population that excluded TemRA cells. The donors were healthy, HIV-negative adults who had no recently reported acute infections or vaccinations. Every donor was a Caucasian adult living in Nashville, Tennessee, USA. After blood collection by leukapheresis, PBMCs were isolated using Ficoll-Histopaque density gradient centrifugation and then cryopreserved in the vapor phase of liquid nitrogen. Purity and quantity of every magnetically sorted T cell population were checked by analytical flow cytometry. Genomic DNA was isolated from every sorted fraction and measured by UV absorbance on a Nanodrop 2000c.

A remark on this clone: Its antigen specificity is not known. Per-base quality was not reported, and no clone a single base away is much larger than it.

Using the deep immunoSEQ assay, TCR CDR3 regions were amplified from genomic DNA by multiplex PCR. Extracted genomic DNA from each cell subset was spread evenly across all wells of several immunoSEQ 96-well plates, with each plate serving as a replicate. For sorted subsets, each replicate PCR was loaded with approximately 0.2 ug genomic DNA, equivalent to 25,000 to 30,000 T cell genomes. The purified libraries were quantified using a Qubit 3.0 fluorometer, sized with a Bioanalyzer 2100, and then quantified again using the KAPA Library Quantification kit. Each immunoSEQ 96-well plate was sequenced on its own single-read 150-cycle Illumina NextSeq 550 flow cell. In the source study's methods: Because the immunoSEQ output held only junctional sequences and lacked quality scores, the filtering could not match the filtering applied to full-length reads. Sequences were annotated with PyIR, a Python wrapper for IgBLAST v1.9, using IMGT germline references to assign V/J genes and CDR3. Reads were filtered out if the reads had weak V/J assignments (E-value above 1e-6), no CDR3, stop codons, out-of-frame junctions, or ambiguous translated residues. A V3J clonotype was defined by an identical inferred V gene, J gene, and CDR3 amino acid sequence. Percentage overlap between repertoires was calculated by dividing the number of shared unique clonotypes by the size of the smaller repertoire. Repertoire richness was assessed with RTK rarefaction, the Chao1 estimator, and Recon v2.1 estimates of unobserved clonotypes. Generation probabilities for all TCRbeta clonotypes obtained by the gDNA method from four donors were computed using OLGA. Imported from immuneACCESS, the table was reduced by TCRdb to in-frame sequences with V and J called. These copies leave out some clones; in studies compared against another copy, an unresolved V gene accounts for under half, and the cause of the remainder is not known. V and J calls and clone size come straight from that table; D and trimming were deduced from the DNA. In this sample the table shows under 700,000 clones, 85% to 95% of which occur a single time. The ten largest make up around 0.12% of the sample.

The source is a woman aged 25 to 39 in good health. The sequenced sample consisted of naive CD8+ T cells sorted from blood. The cell subset or site tag for this specimen amounts to: CD45RA+CCR7+. The chain is assembled from TRBV28 and TRBJ2-7; 11 nucleotides in the junction match TRBD2. The CDR3 corresponds to CASSGTGTSGEQYF. The DNA sequence reads TGTGCCAGCAGTGGAACCGGGACTAGCGGCGAGCAGTACTTC.